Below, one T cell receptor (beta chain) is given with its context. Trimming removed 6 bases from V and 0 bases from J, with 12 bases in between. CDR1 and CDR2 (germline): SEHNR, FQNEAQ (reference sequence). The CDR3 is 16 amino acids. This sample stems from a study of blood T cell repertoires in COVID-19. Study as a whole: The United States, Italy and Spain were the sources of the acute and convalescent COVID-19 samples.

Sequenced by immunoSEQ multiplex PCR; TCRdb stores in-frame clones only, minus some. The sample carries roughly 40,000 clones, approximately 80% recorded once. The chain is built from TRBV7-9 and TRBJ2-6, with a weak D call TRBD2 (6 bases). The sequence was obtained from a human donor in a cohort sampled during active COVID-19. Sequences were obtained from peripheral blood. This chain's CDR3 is CASRPRGNSGANVLTF. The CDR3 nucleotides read TGTGCCAGCAGGCCACGGGGGAACTCTGGGGCCAACGTCCTGACTTTC.